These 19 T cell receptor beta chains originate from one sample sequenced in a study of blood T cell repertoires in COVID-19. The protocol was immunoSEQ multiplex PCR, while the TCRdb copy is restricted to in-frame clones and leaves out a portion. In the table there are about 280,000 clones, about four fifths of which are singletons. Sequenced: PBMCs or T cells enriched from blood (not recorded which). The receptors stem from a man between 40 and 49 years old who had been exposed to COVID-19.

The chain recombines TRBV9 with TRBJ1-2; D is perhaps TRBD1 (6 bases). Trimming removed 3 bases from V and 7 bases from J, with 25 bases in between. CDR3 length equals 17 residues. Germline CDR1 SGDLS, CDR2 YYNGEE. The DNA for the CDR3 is TGTGCCAGCAGCGATAACACAGGGTTTGACCAGGTTTTTGGCTACACCTTC. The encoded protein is CASSDNTGFDQVFGYTF.

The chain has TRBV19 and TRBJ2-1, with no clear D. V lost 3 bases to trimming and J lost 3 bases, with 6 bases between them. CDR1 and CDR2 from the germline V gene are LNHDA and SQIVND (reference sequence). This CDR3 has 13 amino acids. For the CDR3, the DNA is TGTGCCAGTAGTATGAGAGGCTACAATGAGCAGTTCTTC. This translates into CASSMRGYNEQFF.

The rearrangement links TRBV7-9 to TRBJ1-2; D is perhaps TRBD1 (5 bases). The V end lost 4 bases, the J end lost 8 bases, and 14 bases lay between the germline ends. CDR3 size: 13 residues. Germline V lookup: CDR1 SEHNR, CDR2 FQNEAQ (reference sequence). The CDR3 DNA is TGTGCCAGCAGCTCCCTGGAGGGGCGAGGCTACACCTTC. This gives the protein CASSSLEGRGYTF.

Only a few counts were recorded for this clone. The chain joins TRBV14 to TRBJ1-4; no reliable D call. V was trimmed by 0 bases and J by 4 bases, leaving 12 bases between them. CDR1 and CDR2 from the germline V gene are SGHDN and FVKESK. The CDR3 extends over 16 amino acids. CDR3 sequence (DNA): TGTGCCAGCAGCCAAGATACTGGAGTAATTAATGAAAAACTGTTTTTT. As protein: CASSQDTGVINEKLFF.

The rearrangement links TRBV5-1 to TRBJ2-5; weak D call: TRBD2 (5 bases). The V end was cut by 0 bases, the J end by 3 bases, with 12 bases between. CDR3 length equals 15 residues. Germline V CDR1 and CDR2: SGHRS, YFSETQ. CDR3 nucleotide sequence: TGCGCCAGCAGCTTGGGAGGAGGCCGGAAAGAGACCCAGTACTTC. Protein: CASSLGGGRKETQYF.

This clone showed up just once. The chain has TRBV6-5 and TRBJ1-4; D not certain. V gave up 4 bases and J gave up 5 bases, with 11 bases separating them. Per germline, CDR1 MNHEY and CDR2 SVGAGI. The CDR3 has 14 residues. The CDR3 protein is CASSLTRSNEKLFF. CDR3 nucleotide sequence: TGTGCCAGCAGTTTAACCAGGTCGAATGAAAAACTGTTTTTT.

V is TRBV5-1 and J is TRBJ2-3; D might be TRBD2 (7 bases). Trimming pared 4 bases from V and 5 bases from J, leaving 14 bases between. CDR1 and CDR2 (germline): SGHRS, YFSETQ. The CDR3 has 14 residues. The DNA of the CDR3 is TGCGCCAGCAGCAAAGGGGGAGGGGTAGATACGCAGTATTTT. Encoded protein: CASSKGGGVDTQYF.

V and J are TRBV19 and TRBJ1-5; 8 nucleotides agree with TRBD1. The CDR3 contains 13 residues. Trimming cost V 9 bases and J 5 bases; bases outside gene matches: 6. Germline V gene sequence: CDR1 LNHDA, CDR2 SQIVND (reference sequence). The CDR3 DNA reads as TGTGCCAGCGGACAGGGCATCGATCAGCCCCAGCATTTT. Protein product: CASGQGIDQPQHF.

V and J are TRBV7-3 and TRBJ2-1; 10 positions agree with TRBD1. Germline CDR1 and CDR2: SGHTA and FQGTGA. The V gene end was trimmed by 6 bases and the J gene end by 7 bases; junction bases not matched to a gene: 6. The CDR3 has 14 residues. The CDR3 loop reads CASRSGTGANEQFF. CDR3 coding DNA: TGTGCCAGCAGGTCCGGGACAGGGGCGAATGAGCAGTTCTTC.

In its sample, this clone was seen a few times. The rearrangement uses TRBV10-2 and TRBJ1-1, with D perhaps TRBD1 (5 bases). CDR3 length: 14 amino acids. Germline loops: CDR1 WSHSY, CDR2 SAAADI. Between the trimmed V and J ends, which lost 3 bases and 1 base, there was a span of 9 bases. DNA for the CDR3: TGCGCCAGCAGTGACAGACAGAAGAACACTGAAGCTTTCTTT. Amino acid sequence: CASSDRQKNTEAFF.

In DNA, the CDR3 is TGTGCCAGCAGTTTACTACCGCCCTACGAGCAGTACTTC. Protein sequence: CASSLLPPYEQYF. The chain joins TRBV6-5 to TRBJ2-7; no clear D gene. Per germline, CDR1 MNHEY and CDR2 SVGAGI. The V and J ends lost 4 bases and 2 bases respectively, with 9 bases between them. The CDR3 has 13 residues.

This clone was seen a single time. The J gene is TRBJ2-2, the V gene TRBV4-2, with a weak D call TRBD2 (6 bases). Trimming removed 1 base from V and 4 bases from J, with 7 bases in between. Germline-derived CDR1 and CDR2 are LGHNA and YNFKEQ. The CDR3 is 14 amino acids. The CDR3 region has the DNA TGTGCCAGCAGCCAAGGGGACTCCACCGGGGAGCTGTTTTTT. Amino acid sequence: CASSQGDSTGELFF.

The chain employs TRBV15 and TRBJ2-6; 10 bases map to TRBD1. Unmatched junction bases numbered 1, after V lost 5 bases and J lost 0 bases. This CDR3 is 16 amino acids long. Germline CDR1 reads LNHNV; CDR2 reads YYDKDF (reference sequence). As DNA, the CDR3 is TGTGCCACCAGCGACAGGGGGCACTCTGGGGCCAACGTCCTGACTTTC. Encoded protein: CATSDRGHSGANVLTF.

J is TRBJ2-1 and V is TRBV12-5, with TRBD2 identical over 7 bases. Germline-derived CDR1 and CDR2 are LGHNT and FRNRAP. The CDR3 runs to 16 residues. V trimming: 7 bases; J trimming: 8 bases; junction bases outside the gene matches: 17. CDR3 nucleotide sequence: TGTGCTAGTGTCCTCTCGGGGGGAGGGTTTGAACATGAGCAGTTCTTC. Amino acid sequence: CASVLSGGGFEHEQFF. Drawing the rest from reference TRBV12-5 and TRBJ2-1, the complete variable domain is DARVTQTPRHKVTEMGQEVTMRCQPILGHNTVFWYRQTMMQGLELLAYFRNRAPLDDSGMPKDRFSAEMPDATLATLKIQPSEPRDSAVYFCASVLSGGGFEHEQFFGPGTRLTVL.

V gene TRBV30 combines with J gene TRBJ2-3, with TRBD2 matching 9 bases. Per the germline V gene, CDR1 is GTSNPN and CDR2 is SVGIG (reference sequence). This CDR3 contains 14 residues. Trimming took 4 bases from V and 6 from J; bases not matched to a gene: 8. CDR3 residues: CAWILAGTTDTQYF. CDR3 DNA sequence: TGTGCCTGGATACTAGCGGGCACCACCGATACGCAGTATTTT.

The CDR3 loop reads CASSSELTLADTQYF. The CDR3, as DNA: TGTGCCAGCAGCTCAGAATTGACTCTCGCAGATACGCAGTATTTT. V gene TRBV5-8 combines with J gene TRBJ2-3; D gene unclear. Germline assignment: CDR1 SGHTS and CDR2 YDEGEE. The CDR3 is 15 amino acids. The V gene lost 3 bases and the J gene lost 4 bases, with 15 bases spanning the gap.

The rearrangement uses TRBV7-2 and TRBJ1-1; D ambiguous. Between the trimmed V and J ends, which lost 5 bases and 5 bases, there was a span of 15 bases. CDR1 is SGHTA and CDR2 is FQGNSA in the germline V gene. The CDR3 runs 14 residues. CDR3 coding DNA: TGTGCCAGCAGCCTATACAGCGGAGGGACTGAAGCTTTCTTT. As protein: CASSLYSGGTEAFF. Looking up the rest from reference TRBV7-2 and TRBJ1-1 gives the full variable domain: GAGVSQSPSNKVTEKGKDVELRCDPISGHTALYWYRQSLGQGLEFLIYFQGNSAPDKSGLPSDRFSAERTGGSVSTLTIQRTQQEDSAVYLCASSLYSGGTEAFFGQGTRLTVV.

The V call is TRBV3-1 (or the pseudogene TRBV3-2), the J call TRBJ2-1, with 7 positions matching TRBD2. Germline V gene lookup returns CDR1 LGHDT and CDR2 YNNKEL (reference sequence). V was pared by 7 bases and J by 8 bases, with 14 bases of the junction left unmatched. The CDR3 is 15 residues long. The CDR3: CASTGERGRLHEQFF. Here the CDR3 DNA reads TGTGCCAGCACCGGAGAGCGGGGACGTCTTCATGAGCAGTTCTTC.

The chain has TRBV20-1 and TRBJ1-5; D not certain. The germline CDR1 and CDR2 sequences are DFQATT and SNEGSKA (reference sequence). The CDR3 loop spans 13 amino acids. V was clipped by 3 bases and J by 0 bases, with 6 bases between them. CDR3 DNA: TGCAGTGCTAGTTACAGTAGCAATCAGCCCCAGCATTTT. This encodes CSASYSSNQPQHF.